What follows is one T cell receptor beta chain and its context. No antigen is known for it. Other DNA sequences of this sample code for an identical CDR3. All patients were treatment-naive before thyroid surgery. The data were taken from a study of metastatic and nonmetastatic thyroid tumors. In the study overall: Blood and tumor or nodule tissue repertoires from malignant and benign thyroid patients were compared. Notes on the study in general: Across blood and tumor, TCR beta diversity in malignant thyroid tumors was reportedly significantly higher than in benign nodules.

As processed by the authors: In papillary thyroid cancer, a distant-metastasis classifier was built using CDR3 differences across clinicopathological groups. TCRdb called clones again from the PCR reads with MiXCR. V and J calls and clone size were set by TCRdb, not the authors. The sample shows about 39,000 clones, around a fifth of them seen only once. The sequencing sample was made of blood. The TCR comes from a female donor with papillary thyroid cancer or a benign thyroid nodule (not recorded which). Some clones in this sample may be carry-over from other donors' samples.

CDR3 nucleotides: TGTGCCAGCAGTGAAGACAGGGTTGGCACTGAAGCTTTCTTT. This sequence encodes CASSEDRVGTEAFF. The chain is built from TRBV6-1 and TRBJ1-1, with D possibly being TRBD1 (6 bases). The CDR3 totals 14 residues. Germline loops: CDR1 MNHNS, CDR2 SASEGT. V was pared by 1 base and J by 4 bases, with 10 bases between.